This T cell receptor beta chain was identified in a study of shared clonotypes between healthy human individuals. Study background: Two female and a few male donors aged 18 to 49 were enrolled.

Method: immunoSEQ multiplex PCR; TCRdb's copy keeps in-frame clones and lacks some. The sample lists 600,000 to 750,000 clones; 72% were seen once. Per the germline V gene, CDR1 is LNHNV and CDR2 is YYDKDF (reference sequence). Trimming left V 1 base short and J 1 base short, with 7 bases between. The CDR3 covers 14 residues. This clone is a singleton in its sample. Its antigen is as yet unknown. Study-level findings and limits: Non-shared clonotypes displayed generation probabilities falling below those of clonotypes present in all four donors.

This TCR derives from a woman between 25 and 40 years old in good health. Material for sequencing was memory CD4+ T cells sorted from blood. Sample subset: CD45RA-negative fraction. The chain carries TRBV15 and TRBJ1-1, with D uncertain. CDR3 sequence reads: CATSRVARNTEAFF. Written as DNA, the CDR3 is TGTGCCACCAGCAGAGTTGCGAGGAACACTGAAGCTTTCTTT.